This passage covers 12 T cell receptor beta chains from one sample sequenced in a study of blood T cells in healthy people across ages. A second about 7 to 12 cycle PCR used barcoded and J-beta primers. MiXCR, applied by TCRdb to the 5' RACE reads, yields one record per CDR3 protein. The sample yields under 1,100,000 distinct CDR3 sequences, around 25% seen once. The data also belong to a second study, concerning T cells of mothers and their children.

Input material: blood. The receptors were sampled from a girl aged 2 to 10 in good health.

The chain links TRBV25-1 to TRBJ2-5; 9 nucleotides match TRBD1. CDR3 size: 15 residues. Trimming took 3 bases from V and 1 from J; bases not matched to a gene: 3. CDR1 and CDR2 from the germline V gene are MGHDK and SYGVNS. Here the CDR3 DNA reads TGTGCCAGCAGTGATGACAGGGGGTCCCAAGAGACCCAGTACTTC. Protein sequence: CASSDDRGSQETQYF. The full variable domain, in which reference TRBV25-1 and TRBJ2-5 provide the parts outside the CDR3, is EADIYQTPRYLVIGTGKKITLECSQTMGHDKMYWYQQDPGMELHLIHYSYGVNSTEKGDLSSESTVSRIRTEHFPLTLESARPSHTSQYLCASSDDRGSQETQYFGPGTRLLVL.

The rearrangement joins TRBV2 to TRBJ2-1; 7 positions match TRBD2. Trimming cost V 1 base and J 3 bases; bases outside gene matches: 12. The CDR3 runs 18 residues. CDR1 and CDR2 from the germline V gene are SNHLY and FYNNEI. CDR3 sequence (DNA): TGTGCCAGCAGTGAAGACCAACTAGCGCCCCATTACTACAATGAGCAGTTCTTC. It translates to CASSEDQLAPHYYNEQFF. The full variable domain, completed using reference TRBV2 and TRBJ2-1, is EPEVTQTPSHQVTQMGQEVILRCVPISNHLYFYWYRQILGQKVEFLVSFYNNEISEKSEIFDDQFSVERPDGSNFTLKIRSTKLEDSAMYFCASSEDQLAPHYYNEQFFGPGTRLTVL.

The sample holds one count of this clonotype. A junction boundary mismatches the germline segment, possibly from a read error. The J gene is TRBJ1-5, the V gene TRBV7-2, with D maybe TRBD1 (6 bases). Germline CDR1 and CDR2: SGHTA and FQGNSA. The CDR3 spans 13 residues. CDR3 protein: CVSSLAGDQPQHF. DNA for the CDR3: TGTGTCAGCAGCTTAGCAGGGGATCAGCCCCAGCATTTT.

This clonotype was seen a handful of times. The chain joins TRBV20-1 to TRBJ2-1, with a possible D match to TRBD1 (6 bases). CDR3 length: 15 residues. Deletions cut 4 bases from V and 4 bases from J, with 17 bases between. Germline CDR1 reads DFQATT; CDR2 reads SNEGSKA (reference sequence). The CDR3 sequence is CSAKQTGQPYNEQFF. The CDR3 DNA reads as TGCAGTGCTAAGCAGACGGGACAACCTTACAATGAGCAGTTCTTC.

This clonotype was detected a few times. In DNA form, the CDR3 reads TGCGCCAGCAGCCAAATAGCGGGAGGTAGAGAGACCCAGTACTTC. Its protein is CASSQIAGGRETQYF. The V gene is TRBV4-1, the J gene TRBJ2-1; TRBD2 matches at 10 bases. The end of the DNA fits TRBJ2-5 better, so the J call may be wrong. The CDR3 totals 15 residues. CDR1 and CDR2 (germline): MGHRA, YSYEKL.

The chain carries TRBV28 and TRBJ1-6, with a weak D call TRBD1 (5 bases). CDR1 and CDR2 (germline): MDHEN, SYDVKM. Trimming removed 6 bases from V and 4 bases from J, with 10 bases in between. The CDR3 runs to 14 residues. DNA of the CDR3: TGTGCCAGCAGCACGACAGTGTATAATTCACCCCTCCACTTT. Translation: CASSTTVYNSPLHF.

This chain links TRBV20-1 with TRBJ2-5, with D hard to call. The DNA end favors TRBJ2-1, so the J call may be wrong. The germline V gene encodes CDR1 DFQATT and CDR2 SNEGSKA (reference sequence). This CDR3 is 12 amino acids long. CDR3 sequence: CSASTAGREQFF. The CDR3 region has the DNA TGCAGTGCTAGTACGGCCGGTCGCGAGCAGTTCTTC.

V and J are TRBV4-3 and TRBJ2-5; 9 bases line up with TRBD2. The CDR3 extends over 16 amino acids. V was clipped by 1 base and J by 9 bases; unmatched bases: 12. From germline, CDR1 is LGHNA and CDR2 YSLEER. The CDR3 is CASSQGYGTRGGAQYF. Written as DNA, the CDR3 is TGCGCCAGCAGCCAAGGTTACGGGACGCGCGGGGGGGCCCAGTACTTC.

The sample holds a few counts of this clonotype. At one end, the junction sequence differs from germline, possibly due to a read error. The genes are TRBV28 and TRBJ1-4; tentatively, D is TRBD1 (6 bases). This CDR3 is 14 amino acids long. Germline loops: CDR1 MDHEN, CDR2 SYDVKM. The CDR3 is CACSLRGIDEKLFF. The CDR3 nucleotides read TGTGCCTGCAGTTTGAGGGGGATTGATGAAAAACTGTTTTTT.

This clonotype was seen a few times. The rearrangement links TRBV29-1 to TRBJ1-2, with D unresolved. Trimming took off 6 bases at V and 7 bases at J, with 12 bases between the two ends. The CDR3 has 11 amino acids. CDR1 and CDR2 from the germline V gene are SQVTM and ANQGSEA. CDR3: CSVPENAGYTF. CDR3 bases: TGCAGCGTCCCAGAAAACGCTGGCTACACCTTC.

V is TRBV12-3 or TRBV12-4 and J is TRBJ2-3; 8 bases map to TRBD2. Trimming took 1 base from V and 3 from J; bases not matched to a gene: 3. The CDR3 is 15 residues long. CDR3: CASSLVASGTDTQYF. The CDR3 nucleotides read TGTGCCAGCAGTTTAGTCGCTAGCGGGACAGATACGCAGTATTTT.

This chain uses TRBV29-1 with TRBJ2-3; D is ambiguous. Trimming removed 5 bases at V and 2 bases at J, with 8 bases between. Germline assignment: CDR1 SQVTM and CDR2 ANQGSEA. The CDR3 has 12 amino acids. CDR3: CSVPGYTDTQYF. For the CDR3, the DNA is TGCAGCGTTCCCGGCTACACAGATACGCAGTATTTT.